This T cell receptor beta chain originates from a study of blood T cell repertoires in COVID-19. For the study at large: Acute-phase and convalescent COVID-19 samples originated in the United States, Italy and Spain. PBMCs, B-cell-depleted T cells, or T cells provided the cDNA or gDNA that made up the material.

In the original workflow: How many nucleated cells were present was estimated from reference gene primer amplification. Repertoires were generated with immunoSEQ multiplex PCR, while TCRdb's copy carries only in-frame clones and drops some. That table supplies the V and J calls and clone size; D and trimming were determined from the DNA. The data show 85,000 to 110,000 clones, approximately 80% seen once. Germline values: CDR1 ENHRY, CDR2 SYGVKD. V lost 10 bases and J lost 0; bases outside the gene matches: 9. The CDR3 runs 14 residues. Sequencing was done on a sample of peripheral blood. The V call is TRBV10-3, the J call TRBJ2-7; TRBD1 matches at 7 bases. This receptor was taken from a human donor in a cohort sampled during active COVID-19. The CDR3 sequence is CATAPGQSSYEQYF. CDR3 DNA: TGTGCCACGGCCCCGGGACAGAGCTCCTACGAGCAGTACTTC.